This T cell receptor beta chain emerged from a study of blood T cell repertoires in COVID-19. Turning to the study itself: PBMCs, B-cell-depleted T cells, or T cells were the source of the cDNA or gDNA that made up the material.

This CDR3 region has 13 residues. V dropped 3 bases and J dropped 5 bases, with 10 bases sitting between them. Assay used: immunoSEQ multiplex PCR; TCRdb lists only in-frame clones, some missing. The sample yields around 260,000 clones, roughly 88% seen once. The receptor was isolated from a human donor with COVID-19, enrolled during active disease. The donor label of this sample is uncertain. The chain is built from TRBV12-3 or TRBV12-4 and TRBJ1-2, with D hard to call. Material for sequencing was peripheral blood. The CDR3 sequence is CASSFRTSYGYTF. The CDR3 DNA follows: TGTGCCAGCAGTTTTAGGACTTCTTATGGCTACACCTTC.